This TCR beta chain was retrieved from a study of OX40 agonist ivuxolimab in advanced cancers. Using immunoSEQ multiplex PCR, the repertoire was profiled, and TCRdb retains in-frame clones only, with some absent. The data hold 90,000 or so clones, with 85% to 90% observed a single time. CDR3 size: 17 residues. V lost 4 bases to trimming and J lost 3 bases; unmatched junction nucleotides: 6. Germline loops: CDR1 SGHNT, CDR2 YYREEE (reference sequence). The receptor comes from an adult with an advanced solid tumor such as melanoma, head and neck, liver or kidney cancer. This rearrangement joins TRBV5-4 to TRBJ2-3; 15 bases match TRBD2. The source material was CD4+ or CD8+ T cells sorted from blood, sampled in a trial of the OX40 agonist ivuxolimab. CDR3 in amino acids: CASSLGLAGGNTDTQYF. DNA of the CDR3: TGTGCCAGCAGCCTTGGACTAGCGGGGGGGAATACAGATACGCAGTATTTT.